The following is a T cell receptor (beta chain) sequence with its context. Measured with immunoSEQ multiplex PCR; TCRdb has only the in-frame clones, and not every one. The sample records over a million clones, about 98% being singletons. CDR1 is SEHNR and CDR2 is FQNEAQ in the germline V gene (reference sequence). This CDR3 spans 17 amino acids. The junction had 8 bases not matched to a gene; V was cut back by 1 base and J by 5 bases. The sample is drawn from a study of shared clonotypes between healthy human individuals. The sequencing sample was made of naive CD4+ T cells sorted from blood. Subset noted: CD45RA+ positively selected. The receptor was derived from a man aged 30-40 years in good health. The rearrangement uses TRBV7-9 and TRBJ2-3; 11 nucleotides match TRBD1. The CDR3, as DNA: TGTGCCAGCAGCTTAGGGACAGGGGGCCATCCGGGAGATACGCAGTATTTT. The encoded protein is CASSLGTGGHPGDTQYF.